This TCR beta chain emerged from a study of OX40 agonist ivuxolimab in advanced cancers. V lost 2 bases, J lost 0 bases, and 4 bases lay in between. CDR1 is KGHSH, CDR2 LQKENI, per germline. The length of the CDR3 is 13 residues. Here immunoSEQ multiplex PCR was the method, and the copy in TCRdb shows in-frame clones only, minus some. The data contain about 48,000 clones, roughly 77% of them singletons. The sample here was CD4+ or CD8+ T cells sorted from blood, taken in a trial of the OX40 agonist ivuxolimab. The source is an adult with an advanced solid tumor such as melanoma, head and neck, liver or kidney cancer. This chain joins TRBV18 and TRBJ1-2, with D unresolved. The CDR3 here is CASSPGANYGYTF. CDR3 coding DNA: TGTGCCAGCTCACCAGGAGCTAACTATGGCTACACCTTC.